The entry that follows covers one T cell receptor (beta chain) sequence. This sample is drawn from a study of blood T cell repertoires in COVID-19. At the level of the study: Material from acute and convalescent COVID-19 was sourced from the United States, Italy and Spain. T cells, B-cell-depleted T cells, or PBMCs provided the cDNA or gDNA that served as material.

The CDR3 sequence is 16 residues long. Germline CDR1 is MNHEY and CDR2 is SMNVEV (reference sequence). With 3 bases removed from V and 1 base from J, the gap between germline ends came to 16 bases. Original processing methods: Cell counts per sample came from amplifying reference gene primers. The data were produced by immunoSEQ multiplex PCR, yet TCRdb's version contains in-frame clones alone and is incomplete. Clone size and V and J calls were adopted from that table, with D and trimming inferred from the DNA. The repertoire holds 150,000 to 200,000 clones, with 75% to 80% as singletons. The rearrangement links TRBV27 to TRBJ2-7; the D gene is possibly TRBD1 (5 bases). The sequence derives from an older woman with acute or convalescent COVID-19. The sample comprised peripheral blood. The CDR3 sequence: CASSLSYQGRSYEQYF. In nucleotides, the CDR3 is TGTGCCAGCAGTTTGTCGTACCAGGGAAGGTCCTACGAGCAGTACTTC.